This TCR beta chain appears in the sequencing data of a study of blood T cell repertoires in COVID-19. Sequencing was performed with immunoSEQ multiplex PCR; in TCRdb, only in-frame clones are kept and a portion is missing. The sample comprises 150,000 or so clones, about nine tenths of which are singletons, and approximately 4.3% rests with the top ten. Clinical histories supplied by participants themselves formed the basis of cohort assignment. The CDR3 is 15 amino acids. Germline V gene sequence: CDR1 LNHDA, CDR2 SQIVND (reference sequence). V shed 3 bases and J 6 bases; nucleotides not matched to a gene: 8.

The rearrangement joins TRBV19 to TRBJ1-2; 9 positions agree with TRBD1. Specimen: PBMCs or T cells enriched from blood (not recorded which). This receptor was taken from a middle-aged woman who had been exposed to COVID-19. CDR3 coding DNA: TGTGCCAGTAGTATTCCGGGACAGGGAGCCAATGGCTACACCTTC. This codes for CASSIPGQGANGYTF.